A selection of T cell receptor beta chains follows, all from one sample in a study of T-cell reconstitution after alpha-beta-depleted transplantation in children. TCRdb ran MiXCR on the PCR reads and lists one entry per CDR3 protein. The data show about 980,000 distinct CDR3 sequences, with roughly 29% seen just once and about 28% held by the top ten. The sequencing here drew on PBMCs, mostly from graft donor cells, taken 360 days after TCRalphabeta/CD19-depleted stem cell transplant. These receptor sequences come from a boy younger than two who had a stem cell transplant for SCID, so the T cells may come from the graft donor. CDR3s include the opening cysteine and the closing phenylalanine or tryptophan. A D gene is named only where the DNA matches it firmly. The size of a clone is reported for some rows only, either as once, few or many, or as a class for expanded clones.

TRBJ2-7 TRBV3-1 - many TGTGCCAGCAGCCCCCGGGCTCTTGGTCGGGAGCAGTACTTC CASSPRALGREQYF
TRBJ2-7 TRBV5-1 - - TGCGCCAGCAGCTCGATGGGCCGCGGTCGTTCCTACGAGCAGTACTTC CASSSMGRGRSYEQYF
TRBJ2-5 TRBV6-5 - few TGTGCCAGCAGTTACTCGATACTGCAAGAGACCCAGTACTTC CASSYSILQETQYF
TRBJ1-2 TRBV6-5 - - TGTGCCAGCAGTTATTCGGGTGAGCCCTATGGCTACACCTTC CASSYSGEPYGYTF
TRBJ2-3 TRBV7-3 - - TGTGCCAGCAGCTTAGGGGGGTCCATGGATACGCAGTATTTT CASSLGGSMDTQYF
TRBJ2-1 TRBV10-3 - - TGTGCCATCAGTGGTTTGGACAGCTTATACAATGAGCAGTTCTTC CAISGLDSLYNEQFF
TRBJ1-1 TRBV12-3/TRBV12-4 TRBD1 - TGTGCCAGCAGTTTAGTCAGGGGGAAGACTGAAGCTTTCTTT CASSLVRGKTEAFF
TRBJ2-3 TRBV7-8 - - TGTGCCAGCAGCTTAATGGGGTCCTTAGAGGATACGCAGTATTTT CASSLMGSLEDTQYF
TRBJ2-1 TRBV20-1 - many TGCAGTGCTGGCTACAATGAGCAGTTCTTC CSAGYNEQFF
TRBJ2-7 TRBV5-1 - - TGCGCCAGCAGCTCCTCTAGACGTCCCTACGAGCAGTACTTC CASSSSRRPYEQYF
TRBJ1-4 TRBV6-1 TRBD1 once TGTGCCAGCAAGGGGGTAGGGGGCACTTATGAAAAACTGTTTTTT CASKGVGGTYEKLFF
TRBJ1-1 TRBV20-1 - - TGCAGTGCTAGAGATCGGACGGGGAACACTGAAGCTTTCTTT CSARDRTGNTEAFF
TRBJ2-5 TRBV27 - many TGTGCCAGCAGTCCTACAGGGCCGGGGTCAATCCAAGAGACCCAGTACTTC CASSPTGPGSIQETQYF
TRBJ2-2 TRBV9 TRBD2 few TGTGCCAGCAGCGTAGGTAGCGGGGGGGCGAACACCGGGGAGCTGTTTTTT CASSVGSGGANTGELFF
TRBJ2-7 TRBV7-2 - few TGTGCCAGCAGCTTAAGTGGGTTGACCGAGCAGTACTTC CASSLSGLTEQYF
TRBJ2-7 TRBV12-3/TRBV12-4 - - TGTGCCAGCAGTTTATACGACCATTCCTACGAGCAGTACTTC CASSLYDHSYEQYF
TRBJ2-7 TRBV27 TRBD1 - TGTGCCAGCAGCCCAGTCGGCCCGGGACAGGGTATCGACGAGCAGTACTTC CASSPVGPGQGIDEQYF
TRBJ2-5 TRBV12-3/TRBV12-4 - few TGTGCCAGCAGTTTGAAAGGGGCGAGGAAGACCCAGTACTTC CASSLKGARKTQYF
TRBJ1-1 TRBV7-2 TRBD1 - TGTGCCAGCAGCCCCGCGGACAGGGTCCTGGGCACTGAAGCTTTCTTT CASSPADRVLGTEAFF
TRBJ2-3 TRBV12-3/TRBV12-4 TRBD1 - TGTGCCAGCAGTCCGGACAGGATCAGCATGGGAAGCACAGATACGCAGTATTTT CASSPDRISMGSTDTQYF
TRBJ2-7 TRBV10-2 - few TGCGCCAGCAGGAAAGGGCCCTACGAGCAGTACTTC CASRKGPYEQYF
TRBJ2-1 TRBV3-1 - many TGTGCCAGCAGCCAGCCCTGGACGAGGAACAATGAGCAGTTCTTC CASSQPWTRNNEQFF
TRBJ1-1 TRBV5-1 - few TGCGCCAGCAGCGGGGGCCGTGGGGAATTGGCTTTCTTT CASSGGRGELAFF
TRBJ2-7 TRBV28 TRBD1 once TGTGCCAGCAGCCCTTGGGTGACAGGGGGTATCTACGAGCAGTACTTC CASSPWVTGGIYEQYF
TRBJ2-1 TRBV5-1 TRBD1 - TGCGCCAGCAGCTTGGTGGGACAGGGTGTCGATGAGCAGTTCTTC CASSLVGQGVDEQFF
TRBJ2-2 TRBV5-1 - - TGCGCCAGCAGCTTGCCGGGCCCTAGGACCGGGGAGCTGTTTTTT CASSLPGPRTGELFF
TRBJ2-4 TRBV4-1 - - TGCGCCAGCAGCCAACCATTTCAAAAGACGATAGCCAAAAACATTCAGTACTTC CASSQPFQKTIAKNIQYF
TRBJ2-7 TRBV7-2 - - TGTGCCAGCAGCTTAGAGATATCGAGCTCCTACGAGCAGTACTTC CASSLEISSSYEQYF
TRBJ2-4 TRBV2 - few TGTGCCAGCAGTGAACAGATAGCCAAAAACATTCAGTACTTC CASSEQIAKNIQYF
TRBJ2-4 TRBV6-1 - few TGTGCCAGCCAACAGTCATTAGCCAAAAACATTCAGTACTTC CASQQSLAKNIQYF
TRBJ1-5 TRBV29-1 - few TGCAGCGTTAGGACTGGAATGGGTCAGCCCCAGCATTTT CSVRTGMGQPQHF
TRBJ2-2 TRBV6-5 - many TGTGCCGCAAACAAGGGGCCGAACACCGGGGAGCTGTTTTTT CAANKGPNTGELFF
TRBJ2-7 TRBV7-2 - - TGTGCCAGCAGCTTAGCTATAGTCGGGGCCTACGAGCAGTACTTC CASSLAIVGAYEQYF
TRBJ2-3 TRBV4-1 - few TGCGCCAGCAGCCAAGAAATATCCCTAGATACGCAGTATTTT CASSQEISLDTQYF
TRBJ2-1 TRBV15 TRBD2 few TGTGCCACCAGCTCGGGACTAGCAGGGAATGAGCAGTTCTTC CATSSGLAGNEQFF
TRBJ1-1 TRBV7-9 - few TGTGCCAGCAGCTTAGAAGGGAACCGTCGGGCAGCTTTCTTT CASSLEGNRRAAFF
TRBJ2-7 TRBV20-1 TRBD2 - TGCAGTGCGGGGGGGAGCTCCTACGAGCAGTACTTC CSAGGSSYEQYF
TRBJ2-5 TRBV12-3/TRBV12-4 TRBD1 few TGTGCCAGCGGTCACTGGGACAGGGAAGAGACCCAGTACTTC CASGHWDREETQYF
TRBJ1-2 TRBV4-1 - many TGCGCCAGCAGCCAAGAGTACGGTTTGGGCTACACCTTC CASSQEYGLGYTF
TRBJ1-5 TRBV6-5 TRBD1 - TGTGCCAGCAGTCCTAATCCGGGACAGAGTCAGCCCCAGCATTTT CASSPNPGQSQPQHF
TRBJ1-6 TRBV20-1 - - TGCAGCCCGCGTCCCCTCCACTTT CSPRPLHF
TRBJ2-3 TRBV12-3/TRBV12-4 - - TGTGCCAGCAGTTTAGGTTCCGGGTTCACAGATACGCAGTATTTT CASSLGSGFTDTQYF
TRBJ2-1 TRBV5-1 - once TGCGCCAGCAGCACCTCACTACGCGATGAGCAGTTCTTC CASSTSLRDEQFF
TRBJ2-2 TRBV9 - - TGTGCCAGCAGCGTAGTGGGGGCGCCGTCCACCGGGGAGCTGTTTTTT CASSVVGAPSTGELFF
TRBJ2-6 TRBV12-3/TRBV12-4 - few TGTGCCAGCACTCCCATAGGGGTTCCATTCTCTGGGGCCAACGTCCTGACTTTC CASTPIGVPFSGANVLTF
TRBJ1-1 TRBV6-2/TRBV6-3 - few TGTGCCACCTCGACAGAGCTGAACACTGAAGCTTTCTTT CATSTELNTEAFF
TRBJ2-7 TRBV20-1 - few TGCAGTGCTAGTGGGATCGACAGTGGTTGGGCCGAGCAGTACTTC CSASGIDSGWAEQYF
TRBJ2-2 TRBV4-3 - - TGCGCCAGCAGCCAGGGAGACATTGAGAACACCGGGGAGCTGTTTTTT CASSQGDIENTGELFF
TRBJ2-3 TRBV5-5 - - TGTGCCAGCAGCGGTAGGGTTTCTAGCACAGATACGCAGTATTTT CASSGRVSSTDTQYF
TRBJ2-1 TRBV20-1 TRBD2 few TGCAGTGCTAGAGGTAAACTAGCGGGGATTTACAATGAGCAGTTCTTC CSARGKLAGIYNEQFF
TRBJ2-7 TRBV11-2 TRBD1 - TGTGCCAGCAGCTTAACCCCAGGACAGGGGGCGAGCTCCTACGAGCAGTACTTC CASSLTPGQGASSYEQYF